This T cell receptor (beta chain) appears in the sequencing data of a study of cytomegalovirus exposure and HLA in healthy donors. Regarding the study as a whole: Analyzed later, most CMV-associated TCR beta chains appeared HLA-restricted. In a later analysis, TCR beta V- and J-gene trimming was associated with a missense DCLRE1C variant. In a later analysis, roughly 17,000 TCR beta sequences were associated with HLA alleles at 0.05 false discovery rate. CMV serostatus was the only immune exposure information that was available.

The V and J ends lost 4 bases and 1 base respectively, with 13 bases between them. The CDR3 contains 15 residues. The germline V gene has CDR1 MNHNS and CDR2 SASEGT. Note on this clone: Its antigen is unknown.

Use of 60 Vbeta and 13 Jbeta primers characterized the PCR. TCRdb's table, derived via immunoSEQ multiplex PCR, lists solely in-frame clones and lacks some. Of tens of thousands of clones listed, 73% are singletons. Sequenced material: PBMCs. This sequence was found in a man aged 50 to 60 in good health and CMV-seronegative. This chain connects TRBV6-1 to TRBJ1-1; D not resolved. This CDR3 is CASSVRHLGNTEAFF. CDR3 nucleotide sequence: TGTGCCAGCAGTGTGAGACATTTGGGGAACACTGAAGCTTTCTTT.